The present entry profiles one T cell receptor beta chain with its context. The target of this receptor is not known. No base quality information exists; no much larger clone differs at one position. The source of the sample is a study of cytomegalovirus exposure and HLA in healthy donors (dated by TCRdb to the late 2010s). About the study as a whole: An earlier analysis of about 530 of the donors reported under 300 Gb of sequence data and 90 million to 120 million unique TCR beta sequences obtained from about 200 million T cells. An earlier analysis of 587 of the donors used high-throughput TCR beta sequencing to judge whether each TCR beta V gene segment behaved as functional or pseudogenic. Among the roughly 400 genotyped donors, under 90% belonged to the genetic ancestry cluster associated with self-reported Caucasian donors. A later genetic analysis used genome-wide SNP genotypes for about 60% of the 666 donors, treating that subset as a discovery cohort. The study was designed to test whether signatures of past pathogen exposure could be identified by cataloging public T cell receptors. Roughly 5 DR-DQ haplotypes were handled as single units for association and clustering, since linkage in the cohort was strong. Donor age, sex, ethnicity and CMV serostatus were compiled alongside the repertoire data. Rather than drawing on any new phenotypic data, the later analysis identified candidate immune exposures from TCR beta sequences and the way those sequences occurred across donors. A later analysis re-analyzed previously published TCR beta repertoires from 660 or so donors and added high-resolution HLA genotyping to study TCR occurrence patterns. Across under 500 genotyped donors of the cohort, an average of approximately 240,000 unique TCR beta nucleotide sequences per donor were sequenced, and approximately 19% of those sequences were non-productive. Typing coverage differed by locus: A, B, C, DRB1 and DQB1 were typed in roughly 620-640 donors, DQA1 in 522, DPA1 in approximately 610, and DPB1 in approximately 450. In addition to the first cohort of about 650 subjects, a separate validation cohort of approximately 130 different subjects was used. Class I and class II HLA loci were covered by the typing at four-digit resolution. The study used immunosequencing to profile the T cell repertoires of several hundred subjects and linked those repertoires to cytomegalovirus serostatus. An early release covering 550 to 700 HLA-typed donors comprised 250 to 350 gigabases of sequencing data and approximately 80 million unique TCR sequences. To predict cytomegalovirus infection status, the study combined high-throughput TCR immunosequencing, statistical association of individual TCRs with disease status, and machine learning. All discovery cohort repertoires had been generated using a single sequencing platform. Study-level results and caveats: Only TCR beta chains were sequenced in this cohort, and the absence of alpha or paired-chain data limited detectable features. Because counts were too low, around 18 rarely observed V segments, including chromosome 9 orphons, were left out of the earlier analysis of approximately 500 of the donors. Presence/absence analyses assumed roughly uniform sequencing depth across donors, an assumption that may not hold. In an earlier analysis of some 640 of the donors, most TCR beta V segments were observed in productive rearrangements about 87% or about 30% of the time, broadly matching IMGT annotations. In a later analysis, HLA-associated TCR beta chains were found to be more clonally expanded and to have lower generation probabilities than equally common non-associated chains. Most TCR sequences were observed very rarely across donors, whereas some public TCRs were present in many individuals. The sequencing pipeline was judged likely to have produced a cluster of highly shared sequence variants as a technical artifact. Because HLA typing was missing for some donors at each locus, association tests included only the typed subset. A later genetic analysis associated a missense DCLRE1C variant with V-gene and J-gene trimming of TCR beta chains, and an independent cohort replicated the association. The authors suggested that the approach could potentially be extended to other disease states and immunological phenotypes. Correlated functional status among segregating V segments might be attributable to linkage disequilibrium, but an unknown experimental factor could not be ruled out. In a later analysis, TCR association rates were found to vary across HLA loci, with the most associated TCRs seen for DRB1 alleles and the fewest for HLA-C alleles. The study listed 150 to 200 TCR beta chains as associated with cytomegalovirus. Most CMV-associated TCR beta chains appeared to be HLA-restricted in a later analysis, and the HLA associations seemed to be driven largely by CMV exposure. The only immune exposure information available for the cohort was CMV serostatus. A few of the identified cytomegalovirus-associated TCR beta chains were confirmed in vitro to be specific for cytomegalovirus antigens. The classifier was reported to diagnose cytomegalovirus status with high specificity and sensitivity in both the original and validation cohorts. At a false discovery rate of 0.05, a later analysis linked 16,951 TCR beta sequences to specific HLA alleles. Compared with the roughly 710-donor mean, donors in an Asian-associated ancestry cluster had fewer N-insertions in productive TCRs, according to a later genetic analysis. A further reported finding was that TCR beta sequences accurately predicted the HLA-A and HLA-B alleles for most subjects in the first cohort. According to a later analysis, parvovirus B19, influenza, CMV and Epstein-Barr virus appeared linked to several top co-occurrence clusters. Strong co-occurrence of HLA alleles, especially DR and DQ, made assigning TCR associations to individual alleles difficult.

The library relied on the immunoSEQ multiplex PCR assay. A mixture of 60 forward primers for TCR Vbeta segments and 13 reverse primers for TCR Jbeta segments was used in the multiplex PCR. The CDR3 region of rearranged TCR beta genes was amplified from genomic DNA by a multiplex PCR assay. On the Illumina HiSeq System, the amplified TCR beta libraries were sequenced as 87-base-pair reads. Processing in the source paper ran as follows. A later analysis tallied tens of millions of unique TCR beta chains across the 660 or so repertoires, and about 12 million of those chains were shared by two or more donors. A nearest-neighbor algorithm error-corrected the raw reads and collapsed the reads into unique sequences, merging closely related sequences to remove PCR and sequencing errors. Alignment of CDR3 sequences to IMGT reference sequences was used to assign V, D and J gene segments. For a sequence to be retained, a match of at least six nucleotides to both a V gene segment and a J gene segment was required. A rearrangement was called productive if the CDR3 had no stop codons and remained in frame with V and J, and every other rearrangement was called non-productive. Following IMGT convention, CDR3 was defined as the stretch from the second conserved V-encoded cysteine to the conserved J-encoded phenylalanine. The earlier analysis of fewer than 750 of the donors excluded sequences that lacked an unambiguous match to a single V gene segment. An earlier analysis of several hundred of the donors classified V segments as functional when productive rearrangements were above 56.7% and as segregating when the standard deviation between donors was above 5%. A statistical classification framework was built for diagnosing cytomegalovirus status from the catalog of TCR beta chain sequences. A later analysis assigned V and J genes by comparing TCR nucleotide sequences with IMGT/GENE-DB human TR gene sequences. Using the TCRdist pipeline, a later analysis assigned CDR3 sequences along with most-parsimonious VDJ recombination scenarios. In a later analysis, each TCR beta chain was defined by its CDR3 amino acid sequence together with its V-gene family, and reads lacking a unique V-gene family were excluded. To address suspected cross-contamination and a sequencing artifact, a later analysis removed approximately 590 highly shared, low-generation-probability nucleotide sequences. A later analysis calculated a clonal expansion index for each public chain from normalized within-repertoire ranks of inferred template counts. Generation probabilities in a later analysis came from a VDJ recombination model fitted to out-of-frame rearrangements, and those results were checked against IGoR. In a later analysis, TCR-TCR, TCR-HLA and TCR-CMV co-occurrence was scored with hypergeometric tests, and a repertoire-size bias correction was applied to TCR pairs. To estimate false discovery rates, a later analysis permuted the HLA or CMV assignments 20 times. A later analysis grouped co-occurring TCRs with DBSCAN, adding TCRdist sequence similarity when clustering within HLA-allele-positive subsets. Repertoires with fewer than 30,000 or more than 120,000 public chains, plus five repertoires with anomalous nucleotide sharing, were excluded from co-occurrence clustering. Not all clones reach the TCRdb copy of this immuneACCESS table, which keeps in-frame sequences only. Checked studies attribute under half of the gap to unresolved V genes and leave the rest unexplained. V and J calls and clone size are those listed in that table; D and trimming were worked out from the DNA. The sample table holds about 110,000 clones, of which roughly two thirds were seen once. The ten top clones hold under 9.5% of the sample.

The cohort comprised approximately 700 healthy bone marrow donors. At the time of sampling, every cohort member was nominally healthy, though immune exposures that went unrecorded were likely present. The donor tested CMV seronegative and was one of the 352 seronegative cohort members. A peripheral blood sample was collected from each donor, and TCR beta sequencing was performed on peripheral blood mononuclear cells. Genomic DNA was extracted from the blood cell samples with the Qiagen DNeasy Blood Extraction Kit. The source is a middle-aged man in good health and CMV-seronegative. Sequencing was done on a sample of PBMCs.

The DNA sequence is given as TGTGCCAGCAGCCAGTACGACACCTCCTACGAGCAGTACTTC. This translates into CASSQYDTSYEQYF. The V and J genes are TRBV7-9 and TRBJ2-7, with the D gene too uncertain to name. For CDR1 and CDR2, the germline V gene (reference sequence) lists SEHNR and FQNEAQ. The cysteine opens and the phenylalanine closes a CDR3 of 14 amino acids. Only CDR3 DNA remains: 42 bases, in frame from the first base. The V and J ends are trimmed by 5 bases and 0 bases, leaving 11 bases between them.